Presented here are 9 T cell receptor beta chains from one specimen sequenced in a study of blood T cell repertoires in COVID-19. Clones were sequenced by immunoSEQ multiplex PCR, and TCRdb holds only the in-frame ones, with some missing. The data contain over 200,000 clones, just under 90% of them singletons. Sequencing was performed on peripheral blood. These receptors came from a young man with COVID-19, enrolled during active disease.

The chain links TRBV30 to TRBJ1-1, with 9 bases that match TRBD1. Germline CDR1 and CDR2: GTSNPN and SVGIG (reference sequence). The CDR3 is 13 amino acids. V was pared by 0 bases and J by 13 bases, with 9 bases of the junction left unmatched. CDR3 bases: TGTGCCTGGAGTGTAATTCGGGACAGGGACTGTTTCTTT. Its translation: CAWSVIRDRDCFF.

This clone came up many times. The chain carries TRBV11-3 and TRBJ2-2, with D possibly being TRBD1 (5 bases). Germline assignment: CDR1 SGHNT and CDR2 YENEEA. The CDR3 extends over 16 amino acids. Trimming removed 2 bases at V and 1 base at J, with 11 bases between. The CDR3 bases are TGTGCCAGCAGCTTAACGACAGTTCTGAACACCGGGGAGCTGTTTTTT. This codes for CASSLTTVLNTGELFF.

In its sample, this clone was seen a few times. This sequence joins TRBV5-6 and TRBJ1-1; D ambiguous. This CDR3 is built from 14 residues. Germline CDR1 is SGHDT and CDR2 is YYEEEE. V dropped 2 bases and J dropped 1 base, with 9 bases sitting between them. The CDR3 spells CASSFRRGNTEAFF. The DNA for the CDR3 is TGTGCCAGCAGCTTCCGACGAGGGAACACTGAAGCTTTCTTT. Looking up the rest from reference TRBV5-6 and TRBJ1-1 gives the full variable domain: DAGVTQSPTHLIKTRGQQVTLRCSPKSGHDTVSWYQQALGQGPQFIFQYYEEEERQRGNFPDRFSGHQFPNYSSELNVNALLLGDSALYLCASSFRRGNTEAFFGQGTRLTVV.

The chain couples TRBV24-1 to TRBJ1-1; 7 positions agree with TRBD1. V gave up 11 bases and J gave up 3 bases; unmatched junction bases: 8. The CDR3 loop spans 13 amino acids. The germline V gene has CDR1 KGHDR and CDR2 SFDVKD. The CDR3: CAMITGEDTEAFF. The CDR3 DNA follows: TGTGCCATGATAACAGGGGAGGACACTGAAGCTTTCTTT.

This clone was observed many times. The rearrangement uses TRBV6-2 or TRBV6-3 and TRBJ1-6; D perhaps matches TRBD1 (5 bases). The germline V and J ends were trimmed by 6 bases and 8 bases, with 14 bases remaining between them. This CDR3 contains 14 residues. CDR1 and CDR2 from the germline V gene are MNHEY and SVGEGT. This chain's CDR3 is CASSSASGDSPLHF. CDR3 nucleotide sequence: TGTGCCAGCAGCTCCGCATCGGGGGATTCACCCCTCCACTTT.

This chain uses TRBV19 with TRBJ1-1; D may be TRBD1 (6 bases). The CDR3 covers 13 residues. Germline values: CDR1 LNHDA, CDR2 SQIVND (reference sequence). Deletions cut 11 bases from V and 0 bases from J, with 13 bases between. CDR3: CAAGQRLNTEAFF. Written as DNA, the CDR3 is TGTGCCGCCGGACAGCGATTGAACACTGAAGCTTTCTTT.

The rearrangement links TRBV9 to TRBJ1-3; no clear D gene. Trimming shortened V by 0 bases and J by 3 bases, and 16 bases separated the two germline ends. Germline assignment: CDR1 SGDLS and CDR2 YYNGEE. The CDR3 loop spans 17 amino acids. The CDR3 protein is CASSVGMTRSFGNTIYF. CDR3 DNA sequence: TGTGCCAGCAGCGTAGGTATGACACGCTCTTTTGGAAACACCATATATTTT. The full variable domain, its missing parts supplied by reference TRBV9 and TRBJ1-3, is DSGVTQTPKHLITATGQRVTLRCSPRSGDLSVYWYQQSLDQGLQFLIQYYNGEERAKGNILERFSAQQFPDLHSELNLSSLELGDSALYFCASSVGMTRSFGNTIYFGEGSWLTVV.

This chain links TRBV4-3 with TRBJ1-3; D unclear. V gave up 0 bases and J gave up 2 bases, with 11 bases separating them. The CDR3 runs 16 residues. CDR1 LGHNA and CDR2 YSLEER come from the germline V gene. In nucleotides, the CDR3 is TGCGCCAGCAGCCAAGATTTACCGGGAACTGGAAACACCATATATTTT. Protein product: CASSQDLPGTGNTIYF.

The CDR3 nucleotides read TGTGCCAGCAGCCCCCGCGCGGGGGCGAGATACAATGAGCAGTTCTTC. Residues: CASSPRAGARYNEQFF. V and J are TRBV11-3 and TRBJ2-1, with D maybe TRBD2 (7 bases). Germline lookup yields CDR1 SGHNT and CDR2 YENEEA. The CDR3 extends over 16 amino acids. Trimming removed 5 bases at V and 4 bases at J, with 18 bases between.